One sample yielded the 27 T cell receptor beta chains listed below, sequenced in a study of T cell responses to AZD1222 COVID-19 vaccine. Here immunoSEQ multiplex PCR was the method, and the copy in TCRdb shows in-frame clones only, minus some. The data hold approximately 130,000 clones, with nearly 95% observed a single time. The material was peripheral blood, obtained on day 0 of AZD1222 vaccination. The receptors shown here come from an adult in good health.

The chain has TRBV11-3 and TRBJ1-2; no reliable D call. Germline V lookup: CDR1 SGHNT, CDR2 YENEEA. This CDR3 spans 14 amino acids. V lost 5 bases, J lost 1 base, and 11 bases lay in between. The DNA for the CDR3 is TGTGCCAGCAGCCGAGATCAGGTTAACTATGGCTACACCTTC. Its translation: CASSRDQVNYGYTF.

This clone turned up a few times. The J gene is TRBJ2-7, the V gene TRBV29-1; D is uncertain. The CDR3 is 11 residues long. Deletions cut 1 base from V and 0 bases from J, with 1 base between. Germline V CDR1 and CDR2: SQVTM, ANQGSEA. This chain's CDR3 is CSVEVSYEQYF. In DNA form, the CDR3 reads TGCAGCGTTGAAGTCTCCTACGAGCAGTACTTC.

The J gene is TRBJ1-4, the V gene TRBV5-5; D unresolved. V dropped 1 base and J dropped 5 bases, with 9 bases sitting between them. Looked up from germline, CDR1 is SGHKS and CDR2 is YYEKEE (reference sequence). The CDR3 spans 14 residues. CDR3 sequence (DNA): TGTGCCAGCAGCTTGATGGGTAGGAATGAAAAACTGTTTTTT. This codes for CASSLMGRNEKLFF.

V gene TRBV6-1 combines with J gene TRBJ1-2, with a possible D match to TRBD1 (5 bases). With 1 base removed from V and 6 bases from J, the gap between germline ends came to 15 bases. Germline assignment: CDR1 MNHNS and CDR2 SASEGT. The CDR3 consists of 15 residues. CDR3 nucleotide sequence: TGTGCCAGCAGTGAAGTGGGAGGGGTCGTTGATGGCTACACCTTC. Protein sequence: CASSEVGGVVDGYTF.

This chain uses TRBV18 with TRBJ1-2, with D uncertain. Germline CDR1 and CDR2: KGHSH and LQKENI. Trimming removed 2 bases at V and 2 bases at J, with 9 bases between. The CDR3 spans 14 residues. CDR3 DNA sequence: TGTGCCAGCTCACCATCCCAGGAGAACTATGGCTACACCTTC. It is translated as CASSPSQENYGYTF.

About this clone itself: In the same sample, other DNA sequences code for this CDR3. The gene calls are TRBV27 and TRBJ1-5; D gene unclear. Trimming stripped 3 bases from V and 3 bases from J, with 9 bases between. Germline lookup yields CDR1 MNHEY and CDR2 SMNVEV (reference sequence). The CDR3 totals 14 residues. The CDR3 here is CASSLTGNNQPQHF. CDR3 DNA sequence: TGTGCCAGCAGTTTGACCGGGAACAATCAGCCCCAGCATTTT.

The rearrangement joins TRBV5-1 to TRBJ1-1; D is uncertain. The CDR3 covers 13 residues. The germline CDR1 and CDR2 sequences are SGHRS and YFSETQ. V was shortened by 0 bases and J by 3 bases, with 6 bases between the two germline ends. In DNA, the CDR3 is TGCGCCAGCAGCTTGGGTGGGGACACTGAAGCTTTCTTT. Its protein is CASSLGGDTEAFF. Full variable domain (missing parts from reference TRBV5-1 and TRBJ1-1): KAGVTQTPRYLIKTRGQQVTLSCSPISGHRSVSWYQQTPGQGLQFLFEYFSETQRNKGNFPGRFSGRQFSNSRSEMNVSTLELGDSALYLCASSLGGDTEAFFGQGTRLTVV.

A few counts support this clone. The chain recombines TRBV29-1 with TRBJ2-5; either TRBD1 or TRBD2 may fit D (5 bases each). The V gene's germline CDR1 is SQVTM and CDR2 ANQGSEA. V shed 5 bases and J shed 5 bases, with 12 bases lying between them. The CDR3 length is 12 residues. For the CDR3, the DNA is TGCAGCGTTACTGGGGACGGGGAGACCCAGTACTTC. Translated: CSVTGDGETQYF.

The CDR3 DNA reads TGTGCCAGCAGCGTGCCACTAGCGGGGGGGCCAGCGGATACGCAGTATTTT. Its translation: CASSVPLAGGPADTQYF. The chain joins TRBV9 to TRBJ2-3, with 13 bases lining up with TRBD2. Per germline, CDR1 SGDLS and CDR2 YYNGEE. The length of the CDR3 is 17 residues. The V and J ends lost 2 bases and 6 bases, in that order; junction bases with no gene match: 9.

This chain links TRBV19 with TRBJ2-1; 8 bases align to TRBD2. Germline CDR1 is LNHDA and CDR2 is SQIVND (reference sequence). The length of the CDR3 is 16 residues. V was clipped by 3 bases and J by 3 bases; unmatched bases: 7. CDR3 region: CASSIPRSGVYNEQFF. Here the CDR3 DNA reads TGTGCCAGTAGTATCCCCCGTAGCGGGGTCTACAATGAGCAGTTCTTC.

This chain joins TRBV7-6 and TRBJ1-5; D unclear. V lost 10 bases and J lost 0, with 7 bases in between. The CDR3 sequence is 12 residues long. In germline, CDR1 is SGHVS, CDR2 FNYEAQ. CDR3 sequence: CAKECSNQPQHF. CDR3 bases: TGTGCCAAGGAGTGTAGCAATCAGCCCCAGCATTTT.

CDR3 sequence (DNA): TGTGCCAGCAGCTTGGAGGGCGGACAGAACTATGGCTACACCTTC. Its protein is CASSLEGGQNYGYTF. The chain carries TRBV5-4 and TRBJ1-2; a possible D gene is TRBD1 (6 bases). Per the germline V gene, CDR1 is SGHNT and CDR2 is YYREEE (reference sequence). The CDR3 is 15 amino acids. With 0 bases removed from V and 2 bases from J, the gap between germline ends came to 11 bases.

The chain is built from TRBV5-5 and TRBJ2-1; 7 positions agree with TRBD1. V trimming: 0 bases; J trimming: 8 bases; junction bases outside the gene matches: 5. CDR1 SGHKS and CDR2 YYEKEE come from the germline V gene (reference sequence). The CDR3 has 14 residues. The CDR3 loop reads CASSLGQGRDEQFF. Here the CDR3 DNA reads TGTGCCAGCAGCTTGGGACAGGGCAGGGATGAGCAGTTCTTC.

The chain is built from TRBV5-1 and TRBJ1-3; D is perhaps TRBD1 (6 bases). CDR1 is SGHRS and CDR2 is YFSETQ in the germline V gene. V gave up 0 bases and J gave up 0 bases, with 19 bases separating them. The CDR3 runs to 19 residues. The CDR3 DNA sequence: TGCGCCAGCAGCTTGGGGGGGCCGGGACACAAAGACTCTGGAAACACCATATATTTT. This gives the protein CASSLGGPGHKDSGNTIYF.

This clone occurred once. The CDR3 DNA reads as TGTGCCAGCAGCTTAGCAGAGAGCTCCTACGAGCAGTACTTC. Amino acid sequence: CASSLAESSYEQYF. This rearrangement joins TRBV7-9 to TRBJ2-7; the D is unclear. This CDR3 is built from 14 residues. Between the trimmed V and J ends, which lost 0 bases and 0 bases, there was a span of 6 bases. CDR1 is SEHNR and CDR2 is FQNEAQ in the germline V gene (reference sequence).

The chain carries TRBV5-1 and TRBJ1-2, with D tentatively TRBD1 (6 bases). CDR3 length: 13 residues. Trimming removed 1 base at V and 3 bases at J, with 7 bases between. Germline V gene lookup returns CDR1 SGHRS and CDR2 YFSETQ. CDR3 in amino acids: CASSLKGDYGYTF. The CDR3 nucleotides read TGCGCCAGCAGCTTGAAGGGGGACTATGGCTACACCTTC.

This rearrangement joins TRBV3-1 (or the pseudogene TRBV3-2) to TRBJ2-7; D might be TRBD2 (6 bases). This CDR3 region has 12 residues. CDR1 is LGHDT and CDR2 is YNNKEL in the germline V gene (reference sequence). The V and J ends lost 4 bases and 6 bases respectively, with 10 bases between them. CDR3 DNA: TGTGCCAGCAGCCCGGACGGGGGCGAGCAGTACTTC. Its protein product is CASSPDGGEQYF.

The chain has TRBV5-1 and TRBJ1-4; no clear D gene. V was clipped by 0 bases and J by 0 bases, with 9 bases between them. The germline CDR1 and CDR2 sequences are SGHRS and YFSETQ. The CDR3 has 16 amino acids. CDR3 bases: TGCGCCAGCAGCTTGGTCGCCGGGACAACTAATGAAAAACTGTTTTTT. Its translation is CASSLVAGTTNEKLFF.

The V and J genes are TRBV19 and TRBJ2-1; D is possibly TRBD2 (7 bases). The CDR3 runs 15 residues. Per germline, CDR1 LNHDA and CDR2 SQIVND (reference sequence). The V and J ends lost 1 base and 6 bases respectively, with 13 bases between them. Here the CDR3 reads CASSIVGGPFNEQFF. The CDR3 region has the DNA TGTGCCAGTAGTATAGTGGGGGGGCCTTTCAATGAGCAGTTCTTC.

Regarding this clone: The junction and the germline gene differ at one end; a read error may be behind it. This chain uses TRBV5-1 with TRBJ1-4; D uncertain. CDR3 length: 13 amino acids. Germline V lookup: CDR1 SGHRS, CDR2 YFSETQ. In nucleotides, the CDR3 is TGCGCCAGCAGCTTGGCCGGTCCCGTCCCAGCTACCTTT. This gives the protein CASSLAGPVPATF.

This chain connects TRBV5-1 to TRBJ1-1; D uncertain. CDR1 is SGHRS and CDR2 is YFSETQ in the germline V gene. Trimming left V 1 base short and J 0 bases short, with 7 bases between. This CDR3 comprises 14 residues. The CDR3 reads CASSLTVMNTEAFF. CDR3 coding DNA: TGCGCCAGCAGCTTGACAGTTATGAACACTGAAGCTTTCTTT.

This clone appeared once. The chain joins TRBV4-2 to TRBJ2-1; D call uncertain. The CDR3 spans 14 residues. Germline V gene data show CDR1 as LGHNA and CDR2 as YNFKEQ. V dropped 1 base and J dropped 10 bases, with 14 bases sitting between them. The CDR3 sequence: CASSQGNPPSEQFF. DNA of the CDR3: TGTGCCAGCAGCCAAGGTAACCCTCCCTCCGAGCAGTTCTTC.

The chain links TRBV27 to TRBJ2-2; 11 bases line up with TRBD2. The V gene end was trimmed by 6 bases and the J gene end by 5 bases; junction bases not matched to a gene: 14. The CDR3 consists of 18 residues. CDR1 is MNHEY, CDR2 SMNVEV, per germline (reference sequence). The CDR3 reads CASSRLAGGSFRTGELFF. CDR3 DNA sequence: TGTGCCAGCAGCCGCCTAGCGGGGGGATCCTTTAGGACCGGGGAGCTGTTTTTT.

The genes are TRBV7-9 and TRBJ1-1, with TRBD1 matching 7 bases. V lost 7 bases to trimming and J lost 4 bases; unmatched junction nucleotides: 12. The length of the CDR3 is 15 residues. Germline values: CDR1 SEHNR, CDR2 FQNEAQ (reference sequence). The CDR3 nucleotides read TGTGCCAGCAACGATGCGGGCAGGGGGTTCACTGAAGCTTTCTTT. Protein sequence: CASNDAGRGFTEAFF.

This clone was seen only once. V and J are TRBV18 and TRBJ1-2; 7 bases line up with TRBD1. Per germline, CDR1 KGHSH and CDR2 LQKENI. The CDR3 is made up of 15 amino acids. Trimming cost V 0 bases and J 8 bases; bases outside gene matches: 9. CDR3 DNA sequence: TGTGCCAGCTCACCACCGGCCACAGGGGTGGTCGGCTACACCTTC. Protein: CASSPPATGVVGYTF.

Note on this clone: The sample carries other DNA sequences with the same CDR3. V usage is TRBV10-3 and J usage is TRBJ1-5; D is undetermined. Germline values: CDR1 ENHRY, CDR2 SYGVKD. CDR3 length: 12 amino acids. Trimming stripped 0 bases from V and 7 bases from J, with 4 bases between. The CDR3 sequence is CAISESDQPQHF. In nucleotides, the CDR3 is TGTGCCATCAGTGAGTCCGACCAGCCCCAGCATTTT.

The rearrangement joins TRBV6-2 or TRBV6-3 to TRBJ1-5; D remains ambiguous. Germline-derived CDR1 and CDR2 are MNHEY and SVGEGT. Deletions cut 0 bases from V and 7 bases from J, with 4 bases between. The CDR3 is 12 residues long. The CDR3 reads CASSYSMQPQHF. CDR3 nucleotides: TGTGCCAGCAGTTACTCGATGCAGCCCCAGCATTTT.